These 20 T cell receptor beta chains came from one sample sequenced in a study of blood T cell repertoires in COVID-19. This table comes from immunoSEQ multiplex PCR, and its TCRdb copy is limited to in-frame clones, with some not included. This table has under 300,000 clones, 80% to 90% appearing once. Material for sequencing was PBMCs or T cells enriched from blood (not recorded which). These receptor sequences come from a woman aged 45-60 years who had recovered from COVID-19.

The V call is TRBV2, the J call TRBJ2-5, with D perhaps matching TRBD1 (5 bases). The CDR3 extends over 14 amino acids. CDR1 is SNHLY and CDR2 is FYNNEI in the germline V gene. Trimming took 4 bases from V and 5 from J, leaving 14 bases between them. Written as DNA, the CDR3 is TGTGCCAGCAGTGGTAGACAGACCTGGGAGACCCAGTACTTC. It is translated as CASSGRQTWETQYF.

The chain carries TRBV5-1 and TRBJ1-1; 10 bases are shared with TRBD1. Germline values: CDR1 SGHRS, CDR2 YFSETQ. V trimming: 5 bases; J trimming: 3 bases; junction bases outside the gene matches: 4. This CDR3 region has 14 residues. The CDR3 sequence is CASRRGQGDTEAFF. In nucleotides, the CDR3 is TGCGCCAGCAGGCGTGGACAGGGGGACACTGAAGCTTTCTTT.

This clone was recorded a few times. The V gene is TRBV2, the J gene TRBJ2-7; 8 bases are shared with TRBD2. CDR1 SNHLY and CDR2 FYNNEI come from the germline V gene. The CDR3 sequence is 14 residues long. Trimming at V came to 8 bases and at J to 1 base, leaving 7 bases not matched to a gene. The DNA of the CDR3 is TGTGCCAGCGACGGGGGGGGCCGATCCTACGAGCAGTACTTC. Protein sequence: CASDGGGRSYEQYF.

The chain employs TRBV2 and TRBJ2-7, with a tentative D call TRBD2 (6 bases). The length of the CDR3 is 12 residues. Trimming removed 8 bases from V and 9 bases from J, with 17 bases in between. Germline CDR1 SNHLY, CDR2 FYNNEI. For the CDR3, the DNA is TGTGCCAGCGGGACTGCCCCGGTCCCGCAGTACTTC. The encoded protein is CASGTAPVPQYF.

The V and J genes are TRBV27 and TRBJ2-7, with 9 bases lining up with TRBD2. The CDR3 has 15 residues. V lost 4 bases to trimming and J lost 1 base; unmatched junction nucleotides: 5. From germline, CDR1 is MNHEY and CDR2 SMNVEV (reference sequence). This chain's CDR3 is CASSYGLASSYEQYF. In DNA, the CDR3 is TGTGCCAGCAGTTACGGACTAGCGAGTTCCTACGAGCAGTACTTC.

The chain links TRBV18 to TRBJ2-7, with D maybe TRBD1 (7 bases). From germline, CDR1 is KGHSH and CDR2 LQKENI. The V end lost 3 bases, the J end lost 2 bases, and 11 bases lay between the germline ends. CDR3 size: 14 residues. The CDR3 DNA sequence: TGTGCCAGCTCACCCCAGGGGGGCCCCTACGAGCAGTACTTC. It specifies CASSPQGGPYEQYF.

The V call is TRBV2, the J call TRBJ2-2; TRBD2 matches 8 bases. Trimming at V came to 2 bases and at J to 0 bases, leaving 11 bases not matched to a gene. The germline V gene encodes CDR1 SNHLY and CDR2 FYNNEI. The CDR3 has 19 residues. CDR3 DNA sequence: TGTGCCAGCAGTGAATTGGGACTCACTAGCGGCACGAACACCGGGGAGCTGTTTTTT. This codes for CASSELGLTSGTNTGELFF.

The chain has TRBV28 and TRBJ1-3; no clear D. The CDR3 contains 14 residues. Between the trimmed V and J ends, which lost 7 bases and 0 bases, there was a span of 10 bases. Germline V gives CDR1 MDHEN, CDR2 SYDVKM. The CDR3 DNA follows: TGTGCCAGCATGGGGAGCAACTCTGGAAACACCATATATTTT. Translated, it gives CASMGSNSGNTIYF.

The chain uses TRBV10-3 and TRBJ2-1, with 8 bases that match TRBD1. CDR1 is ENHRY, CDR2 SYGVKD, per germline. CDR3 length equals 14 residues. With 6 bases clipped from V and 4 bases from J, the junction kept 5 bases outside the gene matches. The CDR3 spells CAISPGGDYNEQFF. The CDR3 DNA sequence: TGTGCCATCAGCCCAGGGGGCGATTACAATGAGCAGTTCTTC.

V gene TRBV6-5 combines with J gene TRBJ2-7; the match to TRBD1 covers 8 bases. From germline, CDR1 is MNHEY and CDR2 SVGAGI. V shed 6 bases and J 3 bases; nucleotides not matched to a gene: 10. The CDR3 is 15 residues long. DNA for the CDR3: TGTGCCAGCAGAACCCCGGGACAGGCCCTCTACGAGCAGTACTTC. Translating it yields CASRTPGQALYEQYF.

The chain combines TRBV5-1 with TRBJ2-6, with 14 bases that match TRBD2. CDR1 and CDR2 (germline): SGHRS, YFSETQ. CDR3 size: 19 residues. With 4 bases clipped from V and 2 bases from J, the junction kept 8 bases outside the gene matches. As DNA, the CDR3 is TGCGCCAGCAGCCTCGCGCCGGGACTAGCGGGAGCTGGGGCCAACGTCCTGACTTTC. Encoded protein: CASSLAPGLAGAGANVLTF.

The chain has TRBV28 and TRBJ2-2; 11 positions match TRBD1. The CDR3 consists of 17 residues. Per the germline V gene, CDR1 is MDHEN and CDR2 is SYDVKM. After removal of 2 bases from V and 7 bases from J, the junction contained 9 bases not matched to a gene. The CDR3 bases are TGTGCCAGCAGTTTAGGACAGGGGGCGAGAAAAGTCGGGGAGCTGTTTTTT. This encodes CASSLGQGARKVGELFF.

The chain employs TRBV29-1 and TRBJ2-1, with 10 nucleotides matching TRBD2. The length of the CDR3 is 14 residues. From germline, CDR1 is SQVTM and CDR2 ANQGSEA. The trim removed 3 bases at V and 4 bases at J, leaving 3 bases unmatched. The CDR3 DNA sequence: TGCAGCGTTGATCGAGCGGGAGGGTACAATGAGCAGTTCTTC. Protein: CSVDRAGGYNEQFF.

The chain is built from TRBV3-1 (or the pseudogene TRBV3-2) and TRBJ2-3; 8 nucleotides agree with TRBD2. The germline V gene has CDR1 LGHDT and CDR2 YNNKEL (reference sequence). There are 17 residues in the CDR3. Losses at the gene ends were 0 bases for V and 10 bases for J; bases not matched to a gene: 15. The CDR3, as DNA: TGTGCCAGCAGCCAAGATTGGGGCGGGACTAGTAAGTCTGCGCAGTATTTT. Translation: CASSQDWGGTSKSAQYF.

This chain links TRBV28 with TRBJ2-3; D gene ambiguous. This CDR3 is built from 16 residues. Germline lookup yields CDR1 MDHEN and CDR2 SYDVKM. Trimming cost V 6 bases and J 0 bases, with 16 bases left between them. CDR3 residues: CASRTNSAISTDTQYF. The CDR3 nucleotides are TGTGCCAGCAGGACAAACAGTGCTATTAGCACAGATACGCAGTATTTT.

The chain recombines TRBV12-5 with TRBJ1-5, with D unclear. Germline loops: CDR1 LGHNT, CDR2 FRNRAP. The CDR3 runs to 15 residues. Trimming took off 4 bases at V and 3 bases at J, with 13 bases between the two ends. This CDR3 is CASGSSRYNNQPQHF. The DNA of the CDR3 is TGTGCTAGTGGTTCCTCGCGGTACAACAATCAGCCCCAGCATTTT.

This chain connects TRBV5-1 to TRBJ2-1; TRBD2 agrees at 9 bases. The CDR3 is 20 residues long. The germline gives CDR1 SGHRS, CDR2 YFSETQ. V lost 7 bases and J lost 6; bases outside the gene matches: 26. The CDR3 sequence is CASRGGFSSALREGLNEQFF. The CDR3 nucleotides read TGCGCCAGCCGCGGAGGCTTCTCAAGTGCTTTGCGGGAGGGCCTCAATGAGCAGTTCTTC. The whole variable domain, remainder taken from reference TRBV5-1 and TRBJ2-1, is KAGVTQTPRYLIKTRGQQVTLSCSPISGHRSVSWYQQTPGQGLQFLFEYFSETQRNKGNFPGRFSGRQFSNSRSEMNVSTLELGDSALYLCASRGGFSSALREGLNEQFFGPGTRLTVL.

The chain combines TRBV3-1 (or the pseudogene TRBV3-2) with TRBJ1-4; 7 bases are shared with TRBD1. The CDR3 runs to 14 residues. The germline V gene has CDR1 LGHDT and CDR2 YNNKEL (reference sequence). Trimming took 6 bases from V and 8 from J; bases not matched to a gene: 9. CDR3 sequence reads: CASSQQGLGEKLFF. The CDR3 nucleotides read TGTGCCAGCAGTCAACAGGGGTTAGGGGAAAAACTGTTTTTT.

The V gene is TRBV28, the J gene TRBJ2-7, with 8 bases fitting TRBD2. The CDR3 loop spans 18 amino acids. Germline V gives CDR1 MDHEN, CDR2 SYDVKM. J lost 4 bases, V lost 4 bases, and 18 bases had no gene match. DNA for the CDR3: TGTGCCAGCAGTTCCCGAACTAGCGGAAGTGGTGGATTATACGAGCAGTACTTC. It is translated as CASSSRTSGSGGLYEQYF. Using reference TRBV28 and TRBJ2-7 for the parts outside the CDR3, the full variable domain is DVKVTQSSRYLVKRTGEKVFLECVQDMDHENMFWYRQDPGLGLRLIYFSYDVKMKEKGDIPEGYSVSREKKERFSLILESASTNQTSMYLCASSSRTSGSGGLYEQYFGPGTRLTVT.

V usage is TRBV10-2 and J usage is TRBJ1-3, with a weak D call TRBD1 (6 bases). This CDR3 has 14 residues. Germline lookup yields CDR1 WSHSY and CDR2 SAAADI. V lost 0 bases and J 7 bases, leaving 10 bases between the germline ends. CDR3 in amino acids: CASSESGGLNTIYF. In DNA form, the CDR3 reads TGCGCCAGCAGTGAGTCGGGGGGGCTGAACACCATATATTTT.